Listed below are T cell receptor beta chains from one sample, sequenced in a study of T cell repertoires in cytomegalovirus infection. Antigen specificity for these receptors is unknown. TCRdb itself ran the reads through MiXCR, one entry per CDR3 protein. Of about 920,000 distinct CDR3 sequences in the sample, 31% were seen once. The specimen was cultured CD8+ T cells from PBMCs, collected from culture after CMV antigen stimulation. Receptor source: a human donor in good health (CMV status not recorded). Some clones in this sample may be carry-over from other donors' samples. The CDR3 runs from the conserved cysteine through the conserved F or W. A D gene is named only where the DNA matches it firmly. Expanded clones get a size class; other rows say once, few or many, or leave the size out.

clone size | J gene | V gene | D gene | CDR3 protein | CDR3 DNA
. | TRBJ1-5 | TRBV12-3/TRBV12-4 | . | CASSPYRDNQPQHF | TGTGCCAGCAGTCCTTACAGGGACAATCAGCCCCAGCATTTT
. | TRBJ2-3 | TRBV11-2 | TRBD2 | CVSSPRGGGHTDTQYF | TGTGTCAGCAGCCCCCGGGGGGGCGGACACACAGATACGCAGTATTTT
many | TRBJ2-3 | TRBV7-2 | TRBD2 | CASSSPTSGGRGDTQYF | TGTGCCAGCAGCTCGCCGACTAGCGGGGGAAGGGGAGATACGCAGTATTTT
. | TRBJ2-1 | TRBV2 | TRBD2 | CAPREGRNEQFF | TGTGCCCCCCGGGAGGGCCGCAATGAGCAGTTCTTC
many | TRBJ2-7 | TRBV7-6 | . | CASSLGGRGYEQYF | TGTGCCAGCAGCTTAGGAGGCAGGGGTTATGAGCAGTACTTC
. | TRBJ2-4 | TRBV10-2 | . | CASSLDTPHGNIQYF | TGCGCCAGCAGCCTGGACACCCCCCATGGGAACATTCAGTACTTC
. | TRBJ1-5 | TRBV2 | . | CASSETVYSNQPQHF | TGTGCCAGCAGTGAGACAGTTTATAGCAATCAGCCCCAGCATTTT
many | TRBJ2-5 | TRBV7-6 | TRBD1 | CASTLIGTAQETQYF | TGTGCCAGCACCTTAATCGGGACAGCGCAAGAGACCCAGTACTTC
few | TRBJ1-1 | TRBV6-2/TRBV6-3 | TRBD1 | CASSDRGHSTEAFF | TGTGCCAGCAGTGACAGGGGGCACAGCACTGAAGCTTTCTTT
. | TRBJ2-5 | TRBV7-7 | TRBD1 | CASSNRDRGQETQYF | TGTGCCAGCAGCAACCGGGACAGGGGCCAAGAGACCCAGTACTTC
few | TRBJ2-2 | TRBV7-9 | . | CASSLAGQGGELFF | TGTGCCAGCAGCTTAGCGGGACAAGGCGGGGAGCTGTTTTTT
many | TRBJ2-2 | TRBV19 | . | CASSITGELFF | TGTGCCAGCAGCATCACCGGGGAGCTGTTTTTT
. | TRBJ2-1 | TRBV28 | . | CASKSPDSLEQFF | TGTGCCAGCAAAAGCCCGGACAGTCTCGAGCAGTTCTTC
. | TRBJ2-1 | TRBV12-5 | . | CASGLNGNEQFF | TGTGCTAGTGGTTTGAATGGAAATGAGCAGTTCTTC
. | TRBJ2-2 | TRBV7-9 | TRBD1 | CASSFPTGGRDTGELFF | TGTGCCAGCAGTTTCCCGACAGGGGGCAGAGACACCGGGGAGCTGTTTTTT
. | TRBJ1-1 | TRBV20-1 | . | CSARPSTEVEAFF | TGCAGTGCTAGACCAAGTACCGAGGTTGAAGCTTTCTTT
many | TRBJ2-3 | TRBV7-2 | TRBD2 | CASSLTSGGDITDTQYF | TGTGCCAGCAGCTTAACTAGCGGGGGAGACATCACAGATACGCAGTATTTT
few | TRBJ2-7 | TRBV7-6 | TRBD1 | CASSLDRDNEQYF | TGTGCCAGCAGTTTGGACAGGGACAACGAGCAGTACTTC
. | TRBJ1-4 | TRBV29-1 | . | CSVPQEKKLFF | TGCAGCGTCCCTCAGGAAAAAAAACTGTTTTTT
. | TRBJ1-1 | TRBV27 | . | CASSLDSHTEAFF | TGTGCCAGCAGCCTGGACAGTCACACTGAAGCTTTCTTT
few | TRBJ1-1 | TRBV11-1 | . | CASSPHRQVPTEAFF | TGTGCCAGCAGCCCACACAGGCAGGTACCTACTGAAGCTTTCTTT
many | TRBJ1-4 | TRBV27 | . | CASSPTTNEKLFF | TGTGCCAGCAGTCCGACAACTAATGAAAAACTGTTTTTT
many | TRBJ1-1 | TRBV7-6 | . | CASSPLTLNTEAFF | TGTGCCAGCAGCCCGCTGACACTAAACACTGAAGCTTTCTTT
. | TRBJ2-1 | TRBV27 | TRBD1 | CASSYGTGLNNEQFF | TGTGCCAGCAGTTACGGGACAGGGTTGAACAATGAGCAGTTCTTC
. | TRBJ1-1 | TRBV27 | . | CASSPRQDLNTEAFF | TGTGCCAGCAGTCCAAGACAGGACCTGAACACTGAAGCTTTCTTT
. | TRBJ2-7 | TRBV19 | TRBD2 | CASSMGLDYEQYF | TGTGCCAGTAGTATGGGACTAGATTACGAGCAGTACTTC
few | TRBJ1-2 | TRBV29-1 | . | CSVTDGSNYGYTF | TGCAGCGTCACGGACGGAAGTAACTATGGCTACACCTTC
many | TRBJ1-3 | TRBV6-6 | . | CASSRGGSSGNTIYF | TGTGCCAGCAGCAGAGGTGGGAGCTCTGGAAACACCATATATTTT
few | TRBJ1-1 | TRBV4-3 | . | CASSQDRSRWGTEAFF | TGCGCCAGCAGCCAAGACCGATCTCGATGGGGCACTGAAGCTTTCTTT
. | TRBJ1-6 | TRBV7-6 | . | CASSQEGLNSPLHF | TGTGCCAGCAGCCAAGAAGGCCTTAATTCACCCCTCCACTTT
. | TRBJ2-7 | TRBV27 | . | CASSFDSGNTEQYF | TGTGCCAGCAGTTTCGACTCCGGGAACACGGAGCAGTACTTC
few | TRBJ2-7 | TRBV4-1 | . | CASSQQTELSYEQYF | TGCGCCAGCAGCCAACAGACAGAGCTCTCCTACGAGCAGTACTTC
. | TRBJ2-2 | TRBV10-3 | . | CAIRTGAPNTGELFF | TGTGCCATCAGAACTGGGGCACCGAACACCGGGGAGCTGTTTTTT
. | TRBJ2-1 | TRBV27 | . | CASSLQDQGNEQFF | TGTGCCAGCAGTTTACAGGACCAGGGCAATGAGCAGTTCTTC
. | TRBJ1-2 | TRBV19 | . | CASSIDLGGYTF | TGTGCCAGTAGTATAGATCTTGGTGGCTACACCTTC
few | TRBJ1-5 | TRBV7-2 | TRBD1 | CASSWDREDQPQHF | TGTGCCAGCAGCTGGGACAGGGAAGATCAGCCCCAGCATTTT
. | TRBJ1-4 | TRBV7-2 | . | CASSRSRAGTNEKLFF | TGTGCCAGCAGCCGTTCCCGGGCTGGAACTAATGAAAAACTGTTTTTT
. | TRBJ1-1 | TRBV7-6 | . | CASSLGPPQIGAFF | TGTGCCAGCAGCTTAGGTCCCCCACAGATAGGAGCTTTCTTT